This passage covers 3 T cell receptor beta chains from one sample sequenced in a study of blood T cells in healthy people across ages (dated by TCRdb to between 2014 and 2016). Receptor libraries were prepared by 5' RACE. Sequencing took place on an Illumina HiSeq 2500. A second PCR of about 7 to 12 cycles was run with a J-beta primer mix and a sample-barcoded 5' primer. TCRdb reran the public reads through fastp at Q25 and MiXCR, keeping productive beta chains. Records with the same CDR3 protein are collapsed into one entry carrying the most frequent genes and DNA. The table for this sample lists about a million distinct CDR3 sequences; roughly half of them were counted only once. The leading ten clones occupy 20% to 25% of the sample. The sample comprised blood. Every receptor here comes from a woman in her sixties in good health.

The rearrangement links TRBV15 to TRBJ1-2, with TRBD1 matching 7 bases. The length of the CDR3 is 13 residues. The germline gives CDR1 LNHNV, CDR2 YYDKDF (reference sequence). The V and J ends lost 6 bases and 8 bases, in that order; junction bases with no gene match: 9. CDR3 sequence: CATSRDSAGGYTF. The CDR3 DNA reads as TGTGCCACCAGTAGGGACAGCGCAGGAGGCTACACCTTC.

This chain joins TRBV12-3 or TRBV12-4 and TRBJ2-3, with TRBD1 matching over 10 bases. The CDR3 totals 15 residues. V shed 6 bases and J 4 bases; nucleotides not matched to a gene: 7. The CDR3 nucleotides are TGTGCCAGCAGCGGGGGACAGGGGCTGGCAGATACGCAGTATTTT. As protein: CASSGGQGLADTQYF.

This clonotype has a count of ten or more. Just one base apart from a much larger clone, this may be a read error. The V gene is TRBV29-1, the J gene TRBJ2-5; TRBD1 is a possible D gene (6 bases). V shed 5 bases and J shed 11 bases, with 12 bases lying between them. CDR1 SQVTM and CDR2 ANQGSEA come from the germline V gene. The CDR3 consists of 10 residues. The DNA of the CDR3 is TGCAGCGTTCACAGGGATGAGCAGTACTTC. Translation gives CSVHRDEQYF.